This TCR beta chain was recorded in a study of cytomegalovirus exposure and HLA in healthy donors. Points from the study as a whole: In vitro checks showed that three CMV-associated chains really do target CMV antigens. For cytomegalovirus status, the classifier reportedly gave diagnoses with high specificity and sensitivity. A later analysis found TCR association rates differed by HLA locus, highest for DRB1 and lowest for HLA-C. The study assumed roughly uniform donor sequencing depth for presence/absence analyses.

With 4 bases removed from V and 5 bases from J, the gap between germline ends came to 14 bases. The germline V gene encodes CDR1 SNHLY and CDR2 FYNNEI. The CDR3 runs 14 residues. In its sample, this clone was seen a few times. The antigen is not known. Researchers ran the PCR with 60 Vbeta and 13 Jbeta primers. Assay: immunoSEQ multiplex PCR; the TCRdb copy retains only in-frame clones and omits some. The sample has about 130,000 clones; 65% to 80% are singletons. The sequenced material came from PBMCs. The clonotype comes from a middle-aged man in good health and CMV-seronegative. V is TRBV2 and J is TRBJ2-5, with D possibly being TRBD2 (5 bases). The CDR3 DNA reads TGTGCCAGCAGTGGTGTACCCTCGGGGGAGACCCAGTACTTC. Translation gives CASSGVPSGETQYF.